This T cell receptor (beta chain) was profiled in a study of shared clonotypes between healthy human individuals (dated by TCRdb to about 2020). For the study in its entirety: A couple of women and three men aged 18 to 49 years were included in the cohort. For each donor, CD4 naive and CD4 memory were each run on three plates, CD8 naive on two plates, and CD8 memory on one plate. Libraries were prepared and TCR repertoires were sequenced by different laboratories using diverse techniques, in order to increase sequencing depth and limit assay-specific biases. The study deeply sequenced blood TCR repertoires of about 5 healthy adults to estimate repertoire size and the extent of clonotype sharing between individuals. Leukapheresis yielded between about 0.9 and 9.5 billion PBMCs per donor.

The donors were healthy, HIV-negative adults with no recently reported acute infections or vaccinations. All donors were Caucasian adults living in Nashville, Tennessee, USA. Magnetic negative selection was used to enrich CD4+ T cells, after which naive cells were positively selected on CD45RA and the negative fraction became the memory subset. After blood collection by leukapheresis, PBMCs were isolated using Ficoll-Histopaque density gradient centrifugation and then cryopreserved in the vapor phase of liquid nitrogen. Purity and quantity of every magnetically sorted T cell population were checked by analytical flow cytometry. Genomic DNA was isolated from every sorted fraction and measured by UV absorbance on a Nanodrop 2000c. Using the deep immunoSEQ assay, TCR CDR3 regions were amplified from genomic DNA by multiplex PCR. For each cell subset, the extracted genomic DNA was distributed evenly across all wells of several immunoSEQ 96-well plates, and each plate served as one replicate. Each replicate PCR for sorted subsets received 200 ng genomic DNA, equal to around 32,000 T cell genomes. Purified libraries were measured with a Qubit 3.0 fluorometer, size-checked on a Bioanalyzer 2100, and measured again with the KAPA Library Quantification kit. Every immunoSEQ 96-well plate was sequenced on a separate single-read 150-cycle Illumina NextSeq 550 flow cell. Regarding the original processing steps: Because only junctional sequences without quality scores were contained in the immunoSEQ output, filtering matching that applied to full-length reads could not be performed. Sequences were annotated with PyIR, a Python wrapper for IgBLAST v1.9, and V/J genes and CDR3 were assigned using IMGT germline references. Reads with weak V/J assignments (E-value above 1e-6), missing CDR3, stop codons, out-of-frame junctions, or ambiguous translated residues were removed. V3J clonotypes were defined as sequences sharing the same inferred V gene, J gene, and CDR3 amino acid sequence. Percentage overlap between repertoires was calculated by dividing the number of shared unique clonotypes by the size of the smaller repertoire. Repertoire richness was assessed with RTK rarefaction, the Chao1 estimator, and Recon v2.1 estimates of unobserved clonotypes. OLGA was used to compute generation probabilities for all TCRbeta clonotypes that the gDNA method yielded from several donors. Sourced from immuneACCESS, this table was stored by TCRdb with only in-frame sequences that have V and J called. A share of the clones is absent; for the studies checked, an unresolved V gene accounts for under half, and the remainder has no known explanation. That table furnishes V, J and clone size, whereas the DNA furnished D and trimming. The table for this sample lists approximately 1,500,000 clones; 95% to 99% of them were counted only once. In total, the top ten clones hold less than 0.55% of the sample.

The research as a whole found: Pairwise subsampling indicated that sequencing depth was expected to affect the degree of clonotype sharing among donors. Naive subsets generally had larger estimated clonotype richness than memory subsets did. Even with the large sequencing depth, rarefaction of the sorted-subset datasets indicated that sequencing was incomplete. Higher generation probabilities were observed for clonotypes shared by all four sorted-subset donors than for non-shared clonotypes. Roughly 5% of naive CD4, around 3.5% of naive CD8, roughly 2.4% of memory CD4, and approximately 0.4% of memory CD8 clonotypes were shared across a few donors. The genetic and exposure-history diversity represented was limited by the small number of donors. Sampling was restricted to blood, and TCR repertoires in tissue are likely to differ from TCR repertoires in blood.

Note on this clone: Its recognized antigen is unknown. Base qualities are not at hand, and no much larger clone is one base apart.

This clonotype was sampled from a man in his thirties or forties in good health. What was sequenced was naive CD4+ T cells sorted from blood. What the cell subset or site label conveys for this sample: CD45RA+ positively selected.

The CDR3 loop reads CASSPLPLWSRSSYNEQFF. The sequenced DNA: TGTGCCAGCTCACCACTGCCCCTCTGGTCGCGGAGCTCCTACAATGAGCAGTTCTTC. The V gene is TRBV18 and the J gene is TRBJ2-1; the D gene assignment is ambiguous. Based on the germline V gene, the CDR1 and CDR2 sequences are KGHSH and LQKENI. V is shortened by 1 base, J by 0 bases, and the region joining them spans 19 bases. Its CDR3 holds 19 amino acids, cysteine through phenylalanine. The CDR3 DNA has 57 bases and is translated from base 1.